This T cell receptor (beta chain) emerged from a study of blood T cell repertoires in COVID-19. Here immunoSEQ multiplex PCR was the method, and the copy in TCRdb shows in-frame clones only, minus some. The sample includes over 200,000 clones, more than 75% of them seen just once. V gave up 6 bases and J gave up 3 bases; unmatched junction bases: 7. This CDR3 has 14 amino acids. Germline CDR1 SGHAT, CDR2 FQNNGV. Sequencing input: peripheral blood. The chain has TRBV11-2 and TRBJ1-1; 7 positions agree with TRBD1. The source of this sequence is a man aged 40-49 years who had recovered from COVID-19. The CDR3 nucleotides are TGTGCCAGCAGACGAAACCAGGGGGACACTGAAGCTTTCTTT. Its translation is CASRRNQGDTEAFF.